This T cell receptor (beta chain) was captured in a study of cytomegalovirus exposure and HLA in healthy donors. Findings and limits, study-wide: Later work showed greater clonal expansion in HLA-associated TCR beta chains than in equally common others.

The V end was cut by 2 bases, the J end by 3 bases, with 11 bases between. The CDR3 runs 14 residues. CDR1 is SGHRS, CDR2 YFSETQ, per germline. This PCR relied on a set of 60 Vbeta primers and 13 Jbeta primers. Here immunoSEQ multiplex PCR was the method, and the copy in TCRdb shows in-frame clones only, minus some. The data hold about 130,000 clones, with roughly three quarters observed a single time. Details on this clone: The antigen remains undetermined.

The gene calls are TRBV5-1 and TRBJ1-1; D is possibly TRBD1 (5 bases). The sequencing sample was made of PBMCs. The receptor comes from a man aged 25-40 years in good health and CMV-seronegative. The CDR3 is CASSFQGSDTEAFF. CDR3 in DNA: TGCGCCAGCAGCTTTCAGGGTTCGGACACTGAAGCTTTCTTT.